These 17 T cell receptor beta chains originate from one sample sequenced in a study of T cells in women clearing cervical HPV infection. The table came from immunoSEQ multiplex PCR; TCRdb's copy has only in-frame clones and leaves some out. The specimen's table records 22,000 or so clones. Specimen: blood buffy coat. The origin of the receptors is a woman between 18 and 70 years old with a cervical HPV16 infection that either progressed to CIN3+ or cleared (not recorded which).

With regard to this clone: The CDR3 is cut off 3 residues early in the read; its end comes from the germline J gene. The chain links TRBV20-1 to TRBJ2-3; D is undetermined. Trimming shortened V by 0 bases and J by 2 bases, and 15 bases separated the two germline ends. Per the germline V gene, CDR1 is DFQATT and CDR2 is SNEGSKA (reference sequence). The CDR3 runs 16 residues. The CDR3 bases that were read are TGCAGTGCTAGAGATCTGAGCGACCTACTCACAGATACG. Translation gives CSARDLSDLLTDT. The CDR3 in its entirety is CSARDLSDLLTDTQYF.

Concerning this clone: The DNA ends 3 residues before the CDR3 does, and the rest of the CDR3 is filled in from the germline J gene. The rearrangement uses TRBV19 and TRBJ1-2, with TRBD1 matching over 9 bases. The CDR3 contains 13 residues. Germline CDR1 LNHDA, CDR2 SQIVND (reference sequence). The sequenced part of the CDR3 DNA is TGTGCCAGTAGTCCGCGGACAGGGGACGGC. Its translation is CASSPRTGDG. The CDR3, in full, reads CASSPRTGDGYTF.

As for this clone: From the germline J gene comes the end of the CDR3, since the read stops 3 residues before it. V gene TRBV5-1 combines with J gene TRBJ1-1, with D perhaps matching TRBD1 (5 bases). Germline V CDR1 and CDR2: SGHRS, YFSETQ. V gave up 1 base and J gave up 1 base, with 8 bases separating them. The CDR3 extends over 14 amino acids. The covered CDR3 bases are TGCGCCAGCAGCTTGACAGGACGGAACACTGAA. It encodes CASSLTGRNTE. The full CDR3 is CASSLTGRNTEAFF.

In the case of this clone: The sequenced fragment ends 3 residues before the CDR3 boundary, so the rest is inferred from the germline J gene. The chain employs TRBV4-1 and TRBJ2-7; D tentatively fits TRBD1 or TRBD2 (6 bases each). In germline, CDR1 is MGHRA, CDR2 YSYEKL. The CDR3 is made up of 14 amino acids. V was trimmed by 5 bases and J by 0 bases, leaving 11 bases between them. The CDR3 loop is CASSARDISYEQYF. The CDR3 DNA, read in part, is TGCGCCAGCAGCGCGCGGGACATCTCCTACGAG.

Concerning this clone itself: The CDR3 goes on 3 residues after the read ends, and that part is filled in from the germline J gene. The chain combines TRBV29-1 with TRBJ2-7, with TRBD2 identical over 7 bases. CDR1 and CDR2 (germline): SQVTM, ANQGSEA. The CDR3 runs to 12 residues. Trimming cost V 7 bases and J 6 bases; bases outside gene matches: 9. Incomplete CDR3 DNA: TGCAGCGCCCCGGGGGAGGGGACCGAG. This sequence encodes CSAPGEGTE. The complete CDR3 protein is CSAPGEGTEQYF.

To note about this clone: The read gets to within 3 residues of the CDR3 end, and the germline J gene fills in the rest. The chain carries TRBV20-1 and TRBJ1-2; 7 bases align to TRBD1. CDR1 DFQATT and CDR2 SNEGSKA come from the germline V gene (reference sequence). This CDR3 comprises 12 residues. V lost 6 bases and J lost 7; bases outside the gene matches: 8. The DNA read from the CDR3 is TGCAGTGCAACTGACAGGGAGGGTGGC. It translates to CSATDREGG. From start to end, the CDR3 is CSATDREGGYTF.

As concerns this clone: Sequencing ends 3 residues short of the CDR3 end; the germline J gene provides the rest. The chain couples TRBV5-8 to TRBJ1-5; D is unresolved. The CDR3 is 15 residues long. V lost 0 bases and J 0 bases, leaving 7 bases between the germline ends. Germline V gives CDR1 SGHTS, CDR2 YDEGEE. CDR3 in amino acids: CASSLDPGSNQPQHF. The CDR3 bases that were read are TGTGCCAGCAGCTTGGATCCAGGTAGCAATCAGCCC. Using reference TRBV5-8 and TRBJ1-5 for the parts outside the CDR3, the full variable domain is EAGVTQSPTHLIKTRGQQATLRCSPISGHTSVYWYQQALGLGLQFLLWYDEGEERNRGNFPPRFSGRQFPNYSSELNVNALELEDSALYLCASSLDPGSNQPQHFGDGTRLSIL.

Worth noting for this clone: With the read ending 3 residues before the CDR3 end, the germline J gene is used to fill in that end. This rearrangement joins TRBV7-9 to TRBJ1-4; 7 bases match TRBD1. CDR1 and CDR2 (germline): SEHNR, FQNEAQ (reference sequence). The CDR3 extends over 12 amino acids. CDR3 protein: CASSLEGQELFF. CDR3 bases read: TGTGCCAGCAGCTTAGAAGGACAGGAA. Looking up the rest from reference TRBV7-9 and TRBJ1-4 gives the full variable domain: DTGVSQNPRHKITKRGQNVTFRCDPISEHNRLYWYRQTLGQGPEFLTYFQNEAQLEKSRLLSDRFSAERPKGSFSTLEIQRTEQGDSAMYLCASSLEGQELFFGSGTQLSVL.

The CDR3 DNA, read in part, is TGTGCCAGTAGGACCGACATCGGTGGC. Amino acids: CASRTDIGG. The complete CDR3 sequence is CASRTDIGGYTF. V usage is TRBV19 and J usage is TRBJ1-2; no clear D. From the germline J gene comes the end of the CDR3, since the read stops 3 residues before it. CDR1 and CDR2 from the germline V gene are LNHDA and SQIVND (reference sequence). The CDR3 has 12 amino acids. Deletions cut 6 bases from V and 7 bases from J, with 12 bases between.

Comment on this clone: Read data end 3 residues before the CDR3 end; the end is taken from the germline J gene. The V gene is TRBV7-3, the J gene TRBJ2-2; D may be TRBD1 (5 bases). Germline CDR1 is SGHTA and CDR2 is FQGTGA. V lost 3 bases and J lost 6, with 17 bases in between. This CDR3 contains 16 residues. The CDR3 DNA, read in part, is TGTGCCAGCAGCTTCGCCGGACAACCCCGGGCCGGGGAG. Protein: CASSFAGQPRAGE. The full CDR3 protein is CASSFAGQPRAGELFF.

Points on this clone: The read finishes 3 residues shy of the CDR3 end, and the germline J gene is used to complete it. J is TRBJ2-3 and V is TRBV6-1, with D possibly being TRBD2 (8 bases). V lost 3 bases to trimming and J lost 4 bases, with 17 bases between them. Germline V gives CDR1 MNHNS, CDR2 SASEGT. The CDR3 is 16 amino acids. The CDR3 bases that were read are TGTGCCAGCAGTGAGACCGGGAGGGGGCTTGCAGATACG. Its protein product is CASSETGRGLADT. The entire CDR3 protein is CASSETGRGLADTQYF.

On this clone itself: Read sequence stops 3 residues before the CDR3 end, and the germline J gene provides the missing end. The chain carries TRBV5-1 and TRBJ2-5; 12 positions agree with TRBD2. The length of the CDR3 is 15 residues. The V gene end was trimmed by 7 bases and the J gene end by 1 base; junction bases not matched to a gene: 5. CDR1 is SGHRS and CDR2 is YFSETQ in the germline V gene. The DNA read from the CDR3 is TGCGCCAGCTCCGGACTAGCGGGGCTCCAAGAGACC. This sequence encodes CASSGLAGLQET. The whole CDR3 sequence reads CASSGLAGLQETQYF.

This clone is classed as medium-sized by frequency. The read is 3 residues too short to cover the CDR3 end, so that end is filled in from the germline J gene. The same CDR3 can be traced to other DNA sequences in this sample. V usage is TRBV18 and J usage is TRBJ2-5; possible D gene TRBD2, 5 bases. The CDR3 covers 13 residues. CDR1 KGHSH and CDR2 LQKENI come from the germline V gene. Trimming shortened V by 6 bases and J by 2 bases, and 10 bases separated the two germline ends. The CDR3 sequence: CASSPGLQETQYF. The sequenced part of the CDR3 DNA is TGTGCCAGCTCCCCTGGACTTCAAGAGACC.

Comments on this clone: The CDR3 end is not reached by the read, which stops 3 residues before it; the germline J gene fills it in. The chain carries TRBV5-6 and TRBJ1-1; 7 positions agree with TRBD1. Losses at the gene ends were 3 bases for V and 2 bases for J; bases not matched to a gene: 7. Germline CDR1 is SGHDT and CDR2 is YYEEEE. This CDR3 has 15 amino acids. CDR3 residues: CASSYSTGRNTEAFF. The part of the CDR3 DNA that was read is TGTGCCAGCAGCTATTCGACAGGGCGAAACACTGAA.

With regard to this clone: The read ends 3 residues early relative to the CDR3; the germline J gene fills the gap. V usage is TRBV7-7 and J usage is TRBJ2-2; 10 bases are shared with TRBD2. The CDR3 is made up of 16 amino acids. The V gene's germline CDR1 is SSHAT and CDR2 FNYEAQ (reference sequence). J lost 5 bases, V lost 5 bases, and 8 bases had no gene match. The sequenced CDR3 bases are TGTGCCAGCAGCAGAGTGACTAGCGGGCATACCGGGGAG. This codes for CASSRVTSGHTGE. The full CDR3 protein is CASSRVTSGHTGELFF.

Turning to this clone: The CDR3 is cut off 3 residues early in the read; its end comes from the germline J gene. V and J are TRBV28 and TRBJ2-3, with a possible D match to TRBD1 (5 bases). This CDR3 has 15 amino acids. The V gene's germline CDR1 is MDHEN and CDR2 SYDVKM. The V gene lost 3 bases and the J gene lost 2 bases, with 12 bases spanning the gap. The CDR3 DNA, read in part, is TGTGCCAGCAGTTTCACTGGGGCGGACACAGATACG. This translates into CASSFTGADTDT. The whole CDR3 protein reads CASSFTGADTDTQYF.

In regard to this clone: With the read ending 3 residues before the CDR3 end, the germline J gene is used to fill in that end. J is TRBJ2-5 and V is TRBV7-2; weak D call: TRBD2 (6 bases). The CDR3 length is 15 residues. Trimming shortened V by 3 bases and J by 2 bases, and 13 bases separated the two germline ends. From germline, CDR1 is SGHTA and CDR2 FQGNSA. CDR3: CASSLQGGRQETQYF. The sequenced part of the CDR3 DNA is TGTGCCAGCAGCTTGCAGGGAGGTCGGCAAGAGACC.